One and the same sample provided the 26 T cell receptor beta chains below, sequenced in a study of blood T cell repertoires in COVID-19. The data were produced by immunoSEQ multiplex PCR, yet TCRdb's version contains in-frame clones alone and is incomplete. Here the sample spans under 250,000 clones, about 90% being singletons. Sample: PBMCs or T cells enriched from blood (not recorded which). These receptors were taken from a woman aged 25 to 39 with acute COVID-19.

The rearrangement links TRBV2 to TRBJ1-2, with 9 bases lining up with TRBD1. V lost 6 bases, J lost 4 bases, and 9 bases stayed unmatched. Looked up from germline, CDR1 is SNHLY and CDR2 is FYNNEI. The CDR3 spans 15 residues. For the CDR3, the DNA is TGTGCCAGCAGACCCCGGGACAGGGCTTCCTATGGCTACACCTTC. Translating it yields CASRPRDRASYGYTF.

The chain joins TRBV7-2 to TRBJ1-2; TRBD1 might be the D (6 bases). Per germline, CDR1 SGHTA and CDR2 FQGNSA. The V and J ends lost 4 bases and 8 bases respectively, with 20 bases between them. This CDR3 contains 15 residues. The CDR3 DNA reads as TGTGCCAGCAGCTATAGGACAGATCCGAAGGGGGGCTACACCTTC. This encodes CASSYRTDPKGGYTF.

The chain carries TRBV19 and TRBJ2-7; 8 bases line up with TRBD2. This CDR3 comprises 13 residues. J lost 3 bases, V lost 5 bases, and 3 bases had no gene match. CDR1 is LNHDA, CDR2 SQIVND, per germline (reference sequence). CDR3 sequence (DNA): TGTGCCAGTAGTCCCGGGAGGGGCTACGAGCAGTACTTC. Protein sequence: CASSPGRGYEQYF. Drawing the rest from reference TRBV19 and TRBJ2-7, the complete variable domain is DGGITQSPKYLFRKEGQNVTLSCEQNLNHDAMYWYRQDPGQGLRLIYYSQIVNDFQKGDIAEGYSVSREKKESFPLTVTSAQKNPTAFYLCASSPGRGYEQYFGPGTRLTVT.

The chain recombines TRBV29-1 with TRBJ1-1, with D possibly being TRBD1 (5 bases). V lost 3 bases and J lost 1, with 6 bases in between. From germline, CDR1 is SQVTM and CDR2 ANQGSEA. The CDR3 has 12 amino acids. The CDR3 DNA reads TGCAGCGTTGACCAGGGGAACACTGAAGCTTTCTTT. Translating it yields CSVDQGNTEAFF. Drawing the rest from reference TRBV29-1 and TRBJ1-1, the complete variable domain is SAVISQKPSRDICQRGTSLTIQCQVDSQVTMMFWYRQQPGQSLTLIATANQGSEATYESGFVIDKFPISRPNLTFSTLTVSNMSPEDSSIYLCSVDQGNTEAFFGQGTRLTVV.

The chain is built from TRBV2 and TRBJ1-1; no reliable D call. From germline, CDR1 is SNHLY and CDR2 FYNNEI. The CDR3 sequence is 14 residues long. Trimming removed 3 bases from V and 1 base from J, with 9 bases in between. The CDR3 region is CASSEGSQNTEAFF. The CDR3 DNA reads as TGTGCCAGCAGTGAGGGGAGTCAGAACACTGAAGCTTTCTTT.

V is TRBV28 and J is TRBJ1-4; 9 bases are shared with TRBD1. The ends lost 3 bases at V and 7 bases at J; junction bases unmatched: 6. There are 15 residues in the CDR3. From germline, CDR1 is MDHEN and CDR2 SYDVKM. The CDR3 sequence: CASSFSGQGSEKLFF. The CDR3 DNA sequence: TGTGCCAGCAGTTTCTCGGGACAGGGAAGTGAAAAACTGTTTTTT.

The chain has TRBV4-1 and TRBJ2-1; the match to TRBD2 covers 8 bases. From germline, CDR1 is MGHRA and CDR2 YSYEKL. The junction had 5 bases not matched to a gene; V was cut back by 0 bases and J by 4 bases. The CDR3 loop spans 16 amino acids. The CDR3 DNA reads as TGCGCCAGCAGCCAAGACCTAGCGGGCCCTTACAATGAGCAGTTCTTC. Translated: CASSQDLAGPYNEQFF.

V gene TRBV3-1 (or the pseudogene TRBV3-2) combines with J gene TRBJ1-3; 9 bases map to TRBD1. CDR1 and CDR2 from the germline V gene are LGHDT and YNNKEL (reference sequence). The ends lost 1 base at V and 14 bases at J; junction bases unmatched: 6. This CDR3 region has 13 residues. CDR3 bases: TGTGCCAGCAGCCAAGGGGGGACAGGGACTGTATATTTT. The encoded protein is CASSQGGTGTVYF.

The CDR3 bases are TGTGCCAGCAGTGAAGCACTTCTGGCCGGACAGGGCGGCAATCAGCCCCAGCATTTT. Translating gives CASSEALLAGQGGNQPQHF. The chain carries TRBV2 and TRBJ1-5, with 8 bases aligning to TRBD1. Germline V gives CDR1 SNHLY, CDR2 FYNNEI. V shed 0 bases, J shed 2 bases, and the junction held 12 bases outside the gene matches. This CDR3 spans 19 amino acids.

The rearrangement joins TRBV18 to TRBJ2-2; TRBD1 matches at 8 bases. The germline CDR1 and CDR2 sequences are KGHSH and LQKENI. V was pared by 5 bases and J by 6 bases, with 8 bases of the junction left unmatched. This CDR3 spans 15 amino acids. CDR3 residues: CASSTRTGLPGELFF. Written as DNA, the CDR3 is TGTGCCAGCTCAACAAGGACAGGGCTACCCGGGGAGCTGTTTTTT.

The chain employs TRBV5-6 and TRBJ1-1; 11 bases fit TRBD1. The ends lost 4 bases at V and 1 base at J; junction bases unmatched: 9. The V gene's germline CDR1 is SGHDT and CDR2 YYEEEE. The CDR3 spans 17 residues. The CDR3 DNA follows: TGTGCCAGCAGCGCCGATGGGACAGGGGGACGGAACACTGAAGCTTTCTTT. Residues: CASSADGTGGRNTEAFF. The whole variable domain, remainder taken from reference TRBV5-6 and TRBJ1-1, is DAGVTQSPTHLIKTRGQQVTLRCSPKSGHDTVSWYQQALGQGPQFIFQYYEEEERQRGNFPDRFSGHQFPNYSSELNVNALLLGDSALYLCASSADGTGGRNTEAFFGQGTRLTVV.

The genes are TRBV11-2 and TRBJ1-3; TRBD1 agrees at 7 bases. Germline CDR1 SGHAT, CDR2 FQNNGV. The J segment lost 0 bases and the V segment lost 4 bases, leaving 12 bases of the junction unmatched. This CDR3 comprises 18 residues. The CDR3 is CASSSAKGQASSGNTIYF. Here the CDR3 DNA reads TGTGCCAGCAGCTCTGCCAAAGGACAGGCGAGCTCTGGAAACACCATATATTTT.

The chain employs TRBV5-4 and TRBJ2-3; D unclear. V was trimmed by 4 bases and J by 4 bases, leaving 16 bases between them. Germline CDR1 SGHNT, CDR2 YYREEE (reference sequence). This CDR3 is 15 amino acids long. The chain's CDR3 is CASSMTPQSSDTQYF. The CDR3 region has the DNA TGTGCCAGCAGCATGACTCCACAATCTTCAGATACGCAGTATTTT.

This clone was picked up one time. The CDR3 spells CASIQTGGGRKDNEQFF. The CDR3 coding sequence is TGCGCCAGCATTCAAACGGGCGGGGGGCGTAAGGACAATGAGCAGTTCTTC. The chain couples TRBV5-1 to TRBJ2-1; 8 positions agree with TRBD2. The CDR3 totals 17 residues. Germline CDR1 SGHRS, CDR2 YFSETQ. J was trimmed by 5 bases and V by 6 bases; bases with no gene match: 16. The entire variable domain, with the rest obtained from reference TRBV5-1 and TRBJ2-1, is as follows: KAGVTQTPRYLIKTRGQQVTLSCSPISGHRSVSWYQQTPGQGLQFLFEYFSETQRNKGNFPGRFSGRQFSNSRSEMNVSTLELGDSALYLCASIQTGGGRKDNEQFFGPGTRLTVL.

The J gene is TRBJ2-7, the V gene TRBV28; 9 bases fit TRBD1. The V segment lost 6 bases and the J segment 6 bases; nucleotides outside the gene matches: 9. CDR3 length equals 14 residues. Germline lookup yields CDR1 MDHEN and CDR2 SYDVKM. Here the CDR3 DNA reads TGTGCCAGCAGCGAGGGGACAGGGCCCCGCGAGCAGTACTTC. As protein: CASSEGTGPREQYF.

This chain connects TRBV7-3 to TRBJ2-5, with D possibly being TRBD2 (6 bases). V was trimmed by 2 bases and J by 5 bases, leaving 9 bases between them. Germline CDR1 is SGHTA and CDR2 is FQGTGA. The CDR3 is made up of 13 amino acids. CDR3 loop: CASSLGGRETQYF. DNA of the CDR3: TGTGCCAGCAGCTTAGGGGGGAGGGAGACCCAGTACTTC.

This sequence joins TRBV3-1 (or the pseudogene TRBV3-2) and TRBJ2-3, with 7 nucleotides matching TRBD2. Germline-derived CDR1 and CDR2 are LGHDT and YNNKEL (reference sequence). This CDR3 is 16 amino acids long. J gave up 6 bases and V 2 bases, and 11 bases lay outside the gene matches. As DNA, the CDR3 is TGTGCCAGCAGCCAAATGCAGCGGGGACGTCGGGATACGCAGTATTTT. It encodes CASSQMQRGRRDTQYF.

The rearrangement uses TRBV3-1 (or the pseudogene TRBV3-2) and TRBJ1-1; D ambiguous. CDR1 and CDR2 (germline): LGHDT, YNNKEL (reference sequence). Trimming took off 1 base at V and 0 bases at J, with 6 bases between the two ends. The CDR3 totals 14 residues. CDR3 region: CASSQVGMNTEAFF. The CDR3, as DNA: TGTGCCAGCAGCCAAGTCGGGATGAACACTGAAGCTTTCTTT.

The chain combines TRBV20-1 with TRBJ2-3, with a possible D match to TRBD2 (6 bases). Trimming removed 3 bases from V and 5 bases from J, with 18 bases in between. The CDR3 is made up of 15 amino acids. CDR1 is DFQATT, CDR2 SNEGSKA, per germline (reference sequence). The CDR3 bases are TGCAGTGCTAGTGCCTGGCGGGGAGTGGGAGATACGCAGTATTTT. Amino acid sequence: CSASAWRGVGDTQYF.

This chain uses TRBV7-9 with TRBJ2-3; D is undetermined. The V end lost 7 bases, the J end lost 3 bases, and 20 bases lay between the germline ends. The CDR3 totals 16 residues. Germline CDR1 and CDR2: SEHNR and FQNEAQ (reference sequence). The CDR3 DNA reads TGTGCCAGCACCCCCTTTCGGGTCGCCCCGACAGATACGCAGTATTTT. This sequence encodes CASTPFRVAPTDTQYF.

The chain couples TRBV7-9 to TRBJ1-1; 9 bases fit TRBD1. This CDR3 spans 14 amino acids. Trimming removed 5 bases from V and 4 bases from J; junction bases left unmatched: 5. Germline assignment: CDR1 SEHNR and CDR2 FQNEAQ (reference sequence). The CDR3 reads CASSRRDRATEAFF. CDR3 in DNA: TGTGCCAGCAGCCGACGGGACAGGGCCACTGAAGCTTTCTTT.

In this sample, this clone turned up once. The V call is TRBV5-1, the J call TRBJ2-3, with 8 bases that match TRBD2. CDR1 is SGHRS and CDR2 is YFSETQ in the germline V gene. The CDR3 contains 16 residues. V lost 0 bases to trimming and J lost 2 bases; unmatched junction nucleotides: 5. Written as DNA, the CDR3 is TGCGCCAGCAGCTTGGTAATAGCGGGGCACACAGATACGCAGTATTTT. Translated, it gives CASSLVIAGHTDTQYF.

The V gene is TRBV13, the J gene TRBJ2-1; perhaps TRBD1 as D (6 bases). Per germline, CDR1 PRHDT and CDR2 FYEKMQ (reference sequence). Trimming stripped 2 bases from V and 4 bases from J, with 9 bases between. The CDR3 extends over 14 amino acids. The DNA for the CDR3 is TGTGCCAGCAGCTTACGGACAGCTTACAATGAGCAGTTCTTC. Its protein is CASSLRTAYNEQFF.

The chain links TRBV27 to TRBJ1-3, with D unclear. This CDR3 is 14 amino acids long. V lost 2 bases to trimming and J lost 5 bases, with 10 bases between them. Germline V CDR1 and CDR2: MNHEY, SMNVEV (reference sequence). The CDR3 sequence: CASSLEGWRNTIYF. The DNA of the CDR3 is TGTGCCAGCAGTTTAGAGGGTTGGCGAAACACCATATATTTT.

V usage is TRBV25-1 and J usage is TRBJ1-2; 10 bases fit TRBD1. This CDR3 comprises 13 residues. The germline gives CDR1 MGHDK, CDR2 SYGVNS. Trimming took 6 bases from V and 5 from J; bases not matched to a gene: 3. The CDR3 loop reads CASSWDRGYGYTF. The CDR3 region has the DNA TGTGCCAGCAGCTGGGACAGGGGATATGGCTACACCTTC.

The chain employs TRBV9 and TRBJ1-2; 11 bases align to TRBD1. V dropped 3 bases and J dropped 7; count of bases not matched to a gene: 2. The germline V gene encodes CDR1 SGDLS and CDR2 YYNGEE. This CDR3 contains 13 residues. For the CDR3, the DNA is TGTGCCAGCAGCGAGGGACAGGGGGGTGGCTACACCTTC. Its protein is CASSEGQGGGYTF. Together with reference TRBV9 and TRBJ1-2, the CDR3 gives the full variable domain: DSGVTQTPKHLITATGQRVTLRCSPRSGDLSVYWYQQSLDQGLQFLIQYYNGEERAKGNILERFSAQQFPDLHSELNLSSLELGDSALYFCASSEGQGGGYTFGSGTRLTVV.